This T cell receptor beta chain was documented in a study of CD8 T cells in ankylosing spondylitis (TCRdb year 2017). Concerning the study at large: The study set out to find disease-linked TCR variants by profiling T cell receptor beta repertoires in ankylosing spondylitis patients and healthy donors. The full study cohort comprised around 25 ankylosing spondylitis patients and over a hundred healthy donors. Peripheral blood samples were taken, and synovial fluid was additionally collected from ankylosing spondylitis patients. Results the study describes overall, beyond this receptor: The disease-linked clones showed a CD8+ phenotype and occurred at relatively low frequencies in peripheral blood. A TCR beta motif made up of several highly homologous amino acid variants appeared to be characteristic of blood from ankylosing spondylitis patients. Some of the motif variants had been reported before in the synovial fluid and blood of reactive arthritis patients, a finding that suggests common disease-initiation mechanisms. The disease-linked clones were reported as significantly enriched in matched synovial fluid samples from ankylosing spondylitis patients.

Comment on this clonotype: It lacks a known antigen. Base qualities were left out, and no much larger clone turns up one base away.

The CDR3 spans 15 residues, from the cysteine through the phenylalanine. Only CDR3 DNA remains: 45 bases, in frame from the first base. The germline V gene supplies CDR1 MNHNS and CDR2 SASEGT. V gives up 4 bases and J gives up 7 bases, and the segment between their germline ends measures 17 bases. Sequenced on an Illumina HiSeq 2500. Quantitative 5'-RACE with molecular barcodes was used to prepare TCR beta libraries. The source study handled its data this way. A new computational method, built on a probabilistic model of VDJ rearrangement, was used to identify disease-linked TCR variants. Clones were called with MiXCR by TCRdb after fastp trimmed the public reads at Q25, and only in-frame beta chains were retained. Every CDR3 protein is listed once, alongside the most common genes and DNA of its rows. V and J calls and clone size were set by TCRdb, not the authors. The sample table records about 240,000 distinct CDR3 sequences; roughly 8.6% of these occur just once. The top ten constitute about 6.8% of the sample.

Sequencing was performed on blood, either unsorted or a sorted T cell fraction (not recorded which). The chain links TRBV6-1 with TRBJ2-4; TRBD2 might be the D gene, on 7 matching bases. The TCR was taken from a male donor with ankylosing spondylitis or in good health (not recorded which). This receptor carries the CDR3 CASSAGGGGGNIQYF. The nucleotides read TGTGCCAGCAGTGCGGGCGGAGGGGGAGGGAACATTCAGTACTTC.